One sample yielded the 14 T cell receptor beta chains listed below, sequenced in a study of T cells in Graves' hyperthyroidism and ophthalmopathy. TCR beta CDR3 region amplification was performed from RNA transcripts. HTBI primers were employed in a first-round RT-PCR of the TCR CDR3. TCRdb ran MiXCR on the multiplex PCR reads and lists one entry per CDR3 protein. This sample has around 350,000 distinct CDR3 sequences, with about a fifth found just once. Sequencing was carried out using blood. The receptors come from a woman under 30 with Graves' hyperthyroidism.

This clonotype was found many times. The V and J genes are TRBV5-5 and TRBJ1-2; possible D gene TRBD1, 6 bases. V lost 2 bases to trimming and J lost 5 bases, with 13 bases between them. Germline-derived CDR1 and CDR2 are SGHKS and YYEKEE (reference sequence). CDR3 length equals 14 residues. The DNA of the CDR3 is TGTGCCAGCAGCTTCTCCGGGACACCATATGGCTACACCTTC. Protein sequence: CASSFSGTPYGYTF.

V and J are TRBV20-1 and TRBJ1-5, with D unresolved. CDR3 length equals 14 residues. The V gene lost 6 bases and the J gene lost 0 bases, with 12 bases spanning the gap. In germline, CDR1 is DFQATT, CDR2 SNEGSKA (reference sequence). The DNA for the CDR3 is TGCAGTGCCTCGACACTGTATAGCAATCAGCCCCAGCATTTT. Protein sequence: CSASTLYSNQPQHF.

V and J are TRBV3-1 and TRBJ1-2; a possible D gene is TRBD1 (6 bases). V was trimmed by 0 bases and J by 8 bases, leaving 13 bases between them. The CDR3 sequence is 14 residues long. From germline, CDR1 is LGHDT and CDR2 YNNKEL (reference sequence). CDR3 sequence reads: CASSQDRKGVGYTF. The CDR3, as DNA: TGTGCCAGCAGCCAAGACCGAAAGGGGGTAGGCTACACCTTC.

This clonotype showed up many times. V usage is TRBV28 and J usage is TRBJ1-2, with D maybe TRBD1 (6 bases). Germline V CDR1 and CDR2: MDHEN, SYDVKM. The CDR3 loop spans 15 amino acids. Between the trimmed V and J ends, which lost 2 bases and 5 bases, there was a span of 15 bases. The CDR3 region is CASSLPGEVFYGYTF. In DNA form, the CDR3 reads TGTGCCAGCAGTTTACCAGGGGAAGTTTTTTATGGCTACACCTTC.

The CDR3 DNA reads as TGTGCCAGCACCCACACTGGGGCCTACGAGCAGTACTTC. It encodes CASTHTGAYEQYF. The chain uses TRBV12-3 or TRBV12-4 and TRBJ2-7; D is ambiguous. The CDR3 contains 13 residues. Deletions cut 7 bases from V and 2 bases from J, with 12 bases between.

This clonotype was seen ten or more times. The chain carries TRBV15 and TRBJ1-2; D gene unclear. V was pared by 4 bases and J by 8 bases, with 8 bases between. CDR3 length equals 11 residues. CDR1 and CDR2 (germline): LNHNV, YYDKDF (reference sequence). This CDR3 reads CATSNWNGYTF. CDR3 DNA: TGTGCCACCAGCAATTGGAACGGCTACACCTTC.

This clonotype was seen only once. This sequence joins TRBV6-2 or TRBV6-3 and TRBJ2-5; possibly TRBD2 for D (5 bases). Germline V gene data show CDR1 as MNHEY and CDR2 as SVGEGT. Trimming took 5 bases from V and 2 from J, leaving 9 bases between them. The CDR3 has 13 residues. The CDR3 reads CASSKTTQETQYF. DNA of the CDR3: TGTGCCAGCAGTAAGACTACTCAAGAGACCCAGTACTTC.

The rearrangement uses TRBV5-6 and TRBJ2-7; tentatively, D is TRBD1 (5 bases). Trimming cost V 5 bases and J 3 bases, with 15 bases left between them. The CDR3 loop spans 14 amino acids. CDR1 is SGHDT and CDR2 is YYEEEE in the germline V gene. CDR3 sequence (DNA): TGTGCCAGCAGTATTATAGACAGCCGCTACGAGCAGTACTTC. As protein: CASSIIDSRYEQYF. The full variable domain, with the rest looked up from reference TRBV5-6 and TRBJ2-7, is DAGVTQSPTHLIKTRGQQVTLRCSPKSGHDTVSWYQQALGQGPQFIFQYYEEEERQRGNFPDRFSGHQFPNYSSELNVNALLLGDSALYLCASSIIDSRYEQYFGPGTRLTVT.

This clonotype came up many times. This chain joins TRBV5-1 and TRBJ2-5, with D maybe TRBD2 (5 bases). CDR1 is SGHRS, CDR2 YFSETQ, per germline. V lost 4 bases, J lost 3 bases, and 10 bases lay in between. The CDR3 extends over 13 amino acids. The CDR3 region has the DNA TGCGCCAGCAGCCCCGTGAGGGAAGAGACCCAGTACTTC. This codes for CASSPVREETQYF.

The V call is TRBV12-3 or TRBV12-4, the J call TRBJ2-7; 7 nucleotides align to TRBD1. The V segment lost 5 bases and the J segment 5 bases; nucleotides outside the gene matches: 6. The CDR3 is 13 amino acids. CDR3 DNA sequence: TGTGCCAGCAGTCATACAGGGGACCACGAGCAGTACTTC. Its translation: CASSHTGDHEQYF.

Only a few counts were recorded for this clonotype. The CDR3 DNA follows: TGCAGTGCTAGAGATTGGAGACAGGGGACCCCTGGCAATCAGCCCCAGCATTTT. Protein: CSARDWRQGTPGNQPQHF. This chain links TRBV20-1 with TRBJ1-5; TRBD1 matches at 8 bases. This CDR3 comprises 18 residues. Germline V gene lookup returns CDR1 DFQATT and CDR2 SNEGSKA (reference sequence). V dropped 0 bases and J dropped 2; count of bases not matched to a gene: 12.

This clonotype was seen more than once but under ten times. J is TRBJ2-7 and V is TRBV19, with a tentative D call TRBD1 (8 bases). Trimming pared 9 bases from V and 3 bases from J, leaving 15 bases between. Germline loops: CDR1 LNHDA, CDR2 SQIVND (reference sequence). The CDR3 runs to 13 residues. The CDR3 DNA reads TGTGCCAGCAAGCGGGGACAGGACTACGAGCAGTACTTC. Its protein is CASKRGQDYEQYF.

This clonotype was counted many times. The chain employs TRBV12-3 or TRBV12-4 and TRBJ2-5; D call uncertain. V was shortened by 2 bases and J by 11 bases, with 12 bases between the two germline ends. CDR3 length: 12 amino acids. The CDR3 DNA follows: TGTGCCAGCAGTTTAATAGGAGACCTACAGTACTTC. Translation gives CASSLIGDLQYF.

The table lists this clonotype with many counts. The chain has TRBV14 and TRBJ1-5; maybe TRBD1 (5 bases). Germline CDR1 and CDR2: SGHDN and FVKESK. V lost 4 bases and J 3 bases, leaving 7 bases between the germline ends. The CDR3 totals 13 residues. In nucleotides, the CDR3 is TGTGCCAGCAGCCGAGGGGACAATCAGCCCCAGCATTTT. It encodes CASSRGDNQPQHF.